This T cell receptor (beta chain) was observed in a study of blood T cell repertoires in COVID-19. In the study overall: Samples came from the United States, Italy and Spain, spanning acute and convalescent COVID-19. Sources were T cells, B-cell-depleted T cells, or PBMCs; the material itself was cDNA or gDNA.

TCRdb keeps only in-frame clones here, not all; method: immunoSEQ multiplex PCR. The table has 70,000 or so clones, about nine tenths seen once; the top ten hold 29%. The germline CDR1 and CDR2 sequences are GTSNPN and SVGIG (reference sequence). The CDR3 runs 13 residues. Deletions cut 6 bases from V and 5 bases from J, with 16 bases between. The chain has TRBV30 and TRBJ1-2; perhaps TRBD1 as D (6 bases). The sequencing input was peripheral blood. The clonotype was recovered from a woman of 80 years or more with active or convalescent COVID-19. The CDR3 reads CACRQVPLYGYTF. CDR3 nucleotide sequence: TGTGCCTGCAGACAGGTCCCACTTTATGGCTACACCTTC.